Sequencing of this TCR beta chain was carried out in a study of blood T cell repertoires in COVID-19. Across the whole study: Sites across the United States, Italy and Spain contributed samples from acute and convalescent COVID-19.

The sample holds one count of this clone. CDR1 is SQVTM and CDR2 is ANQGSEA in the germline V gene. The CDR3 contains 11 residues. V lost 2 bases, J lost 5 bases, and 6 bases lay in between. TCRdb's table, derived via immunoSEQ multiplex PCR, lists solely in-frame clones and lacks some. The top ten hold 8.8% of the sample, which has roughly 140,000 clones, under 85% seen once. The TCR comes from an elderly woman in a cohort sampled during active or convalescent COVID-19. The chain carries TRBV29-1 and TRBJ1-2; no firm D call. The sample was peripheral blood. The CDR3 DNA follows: TGCAGCGTTGAAAGTCAGTATGGCTACACCTTC. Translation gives CSVESQYGYTF.